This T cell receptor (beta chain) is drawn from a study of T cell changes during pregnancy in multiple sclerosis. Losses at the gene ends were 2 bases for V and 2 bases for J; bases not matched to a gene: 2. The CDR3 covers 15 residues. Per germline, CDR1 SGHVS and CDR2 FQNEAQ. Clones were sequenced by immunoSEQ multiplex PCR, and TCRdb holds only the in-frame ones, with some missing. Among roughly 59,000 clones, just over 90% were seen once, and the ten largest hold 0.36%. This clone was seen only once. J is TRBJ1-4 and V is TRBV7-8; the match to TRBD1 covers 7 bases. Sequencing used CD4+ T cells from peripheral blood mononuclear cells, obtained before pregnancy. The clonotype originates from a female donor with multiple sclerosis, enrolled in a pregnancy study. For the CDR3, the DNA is TGTGCCAGCAGCTTATACAGGGGTACTAATGAAAAACTGTTTTTT. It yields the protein CASSLYRGTNEKLFF.